This T cell receptor beta chain was documented in a study of beta chain features in type 1 diabetes. In the case of this clone: Its antigen is unidentified.

With 6 bases removed from V and 0 bases from J, the gap between germline ends came to 12 bases. This CDR3 comprises 15 residues. Germline CDR1 is SGHTA and CDR2 is FQGNSA. General study findings and limits: A moderate, significant TCRB CDR3 shortening appeared in type 1 diabetes across four CD4+ subsets.

The authors reverse transcribed all of the isolated RNA, so sequencing captured expressed TCRB transcripts. About 3.7 million reads per sample were averaged for naive, central memory and regulatory samples. Sequencing was performed with immunoSEQ multiplex PCR; in TCRdb, only in-frame clones are kept and a portion is missing. This table has some 200,000 clones, approximately 16% appearing once. Sequenced input: naive CD4+ T cells from blood. This chain connects TRBV7-2 to TRBJ2-1; no clear D. The source is a man under 40 with type 1 diabetes. The CDR3 protein is CASRLRQSSYNEQFF. The CDR3 DNA reads TGTGCCAGCAGGCTCAGGCAGAGCTCCTACAATGAGCAGTTCTTC.